The 7 T cell receptor beta chains in this list originate from one sample, sequenced in a study of cytomegalovirus exposure and HLA in healthy donors. The PCR made use of 60 Vbeta and 13 Jbeta primers. Measured with immunoSEQ multiplex PCR; TCRdb has only the in-frame clones, and not every one. The sample comprises some 130,000 clones, around 72% of which are singletons, and approximately 1.5% rests with the top ten. Sequenced material: PBMCs. All receptors come from a woman younger than 30 in good health and CMV-seronegative.

V gene TRBV5-6 combines with J gene TRBJ1-2; 9 bases line up with TRBD1. The CDR3 has 15 amino acids. Trimming at V came to 4 bases and at J to 8 bases, leaving 12 bases not matched to a gene. The germline gives CDR1 SGHDT, CDR2 YYEEEE. Here the CDR3 reads CASSILPGQGLGYTF. The CDR3 region has the DNA TGTGCCAGCAGCATTCTTCCGGGACAGGGCCTGGGCTACACCTTC.

This clone was detected once. The gene calls are TRBV2 and TRBJ2-5; 7 bases match TRBD2. Unmatched junction bases numbered 7, after V lost 2 bases and J lost 4 bases. The CDR3 is 15 residues long. CDR1 and CDR2 from the germline V gene are SNHLY and FYNNEI. The CDR3 DNA reads TGTGCCAGCAGTGAATTCGGGGGGTTAGGAGAGACCCAGTACTTC. Translated: CASSEFGGLGETQYF.

V is TRBV9 and J is TRBJ2-1, with TRBD2 matching 8 bases. Per the germline V gene, CDR1 is SGDLS and CDR2 is YYNGEE. V was clipped by 0 bases and J by 4 bases; unmatched bases: 3. CDR3 length: 15 amino acids. CDR3 sequence: CASSVELAAYNEQFF. The DNA for the CDR3 is TGTGCCAGCAGCGTAGAACTAGCGGCTTACAATGAGCAGTTCTTC.

This chain links TRBV19 with TRBJ2-3; 7 bases fit TRBD2. Trimming removed 4 bases from V and 6 bases from J; junction bases left unmatched: 10. CDR3 size: 15 residues. CDR1 and CDR2 from the germline V gene are LNHDA and SQIVND (reference sequence). CDR3 sequence (DNA): TGTGCCAGTAGTAGCGGACTAGAATTAGGGGATACGCAGTATTTT. This translates into CASSSGLELGDTQYF.

The chain joins TRBV5-1 to TRBJ2-7, with 10 positions matching TRBD2. J gave up 3 bases and V 1 base, and 1 base lay outside the gene matches. This CDR3 contains 14 residues. Germline CDR1 SGHRS, CDR2 YFSETQ. The CDR3 DNA is TGCGCCAGCAGCTTGTCTAGCGGGAGCTACGAGCAGTACTTC. Protein sequence: CASSLSSGSYEQYF.

V gene TRBV19 combines with J gene TRBJ1-3; tentatively, D is TRBD1 (5 bases). There are 15 residues in the CDR3. The V and J ends lost 2 bases and 2 bases respectively, with 10 bases between them. Germline CDR1 reads LNHDA; CDR2 reads SQIVND (reference sequence). CDR3 bases: TGTGCCAGTAGTATAACAGGCTCGACTGGAAACACCATATATTTT. Its protein is CASSITGSTGNTIYF.

V and J are TRBV30 and TRBJ2-2; TRBD2 matches at 9 bases. Trimming removed 3 bases from V and 4 bases from J; junction bases left unmatched: 6. The CDR3 totals 15 residues. Germline V gene lookup returns CDR1 GTSNPN and CDR2 SVGIG (reference sequence). Written as DNA, the CDR3 is TGTGCCTGGAGGCTAGCGGGAACCCGCACCGGGGAGCTGTTTTTT. Translating it yields CAWRLAGTRTGELFF.